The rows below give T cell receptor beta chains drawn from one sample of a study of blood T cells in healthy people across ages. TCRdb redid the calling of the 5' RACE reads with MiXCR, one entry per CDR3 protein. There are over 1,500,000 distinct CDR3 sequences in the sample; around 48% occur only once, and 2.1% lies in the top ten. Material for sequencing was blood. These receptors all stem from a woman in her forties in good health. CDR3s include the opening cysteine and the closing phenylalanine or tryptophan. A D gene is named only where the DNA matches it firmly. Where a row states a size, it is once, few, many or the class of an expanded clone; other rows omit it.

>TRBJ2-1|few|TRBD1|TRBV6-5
CASSFKTGRINEQFF
TGTGCCAGCAGTTTTAAGACAGGGCGTATCAATGAGCAGTTCTTC
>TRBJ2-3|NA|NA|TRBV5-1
CASSPGTEERADTQYF
TGCGCCAGCAGCCCGGGGACGGAAGAACGCGCAGATACGCAGTATTTT
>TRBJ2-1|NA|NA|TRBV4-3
CASSQTRTDNEQFF
TGCGCCAGCAGCCAAACCCGGACAGACAATGAGCAGTTCTTC
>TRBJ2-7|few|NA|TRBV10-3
CAISERGLSYEQYF
TGTGCCATCAGTGAAAGAGGTCTCTCCTACGAGCAGTACTTC
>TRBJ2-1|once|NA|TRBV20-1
CSARGQQLYNEQFF
TGCAGTGCTAGAGGGCAGCAACTATACAATGAGCAGTTCTTC
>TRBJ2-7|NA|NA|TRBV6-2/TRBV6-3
CASRGRGRSYEQYF
TGTGCCAGCAGGGGCCGGGGCCGCTCCTACGAGCAGTACTTC
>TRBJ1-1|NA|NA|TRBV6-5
CASSYLGTVNTEAFF
TGTGCCAGCAGTTACCTCGGGACGGTGAACACTGAAGCTTTCTTT
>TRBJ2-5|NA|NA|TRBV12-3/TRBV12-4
CASSCGGMGGGFF
TGTGCCAGCAGTTGCGGAGGGATGGGGGGTGGGTTCTTC
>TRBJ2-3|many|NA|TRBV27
CASSSWTDTDTQYF
TGTGCCAGCAGTTCTTGGACAGACACAGATACGCAGTATTTT
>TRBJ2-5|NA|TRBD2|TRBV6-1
CASSVTSGGAGETQYF
TGTGCCAGCAGTGTTACTAGCGGGGGGGCAGGGGAGACCCAGTACTTC
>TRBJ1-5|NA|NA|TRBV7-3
CASSARPGQPQHF
TGTGCCAGCAGCGCCCGACCGGGGCAGCCCCAGCATTTT
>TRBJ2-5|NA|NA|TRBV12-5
CASGEGLKETQYF
TGTGCTAGTGGAGAGGGCCTTAAAGAGACCCAGTACTTC
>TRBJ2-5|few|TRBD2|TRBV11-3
CASSLGLGLEETQYF
TGTGCCAGCAGCTTAGGCCTAGGACTAGAAGAGACCCAGTACTTC
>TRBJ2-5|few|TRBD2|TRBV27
CASRAGTTQTQYF
TGTGCCAGCAGGGCGGGGACTACACAGACCCAGTACTTC
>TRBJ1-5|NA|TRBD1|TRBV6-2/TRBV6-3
CASSYIKTGGQPQHF
TGTGCCAGCAGTTACATCAAGACAGGGGGTCAGCCCCAGCATTTT
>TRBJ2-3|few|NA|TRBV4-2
CASSQDGIDTQYF
TGTGCCAGCAGCCAGGACGGGATAGATACGCAGTATTTT
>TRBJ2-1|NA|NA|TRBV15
CATSRVPAGSYNEQFF
TGTGCCACCAGCAGAGTTCCTGCAGGCTCCTACAATGAGCAGTTCTTC
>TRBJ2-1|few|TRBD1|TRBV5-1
CASSFAGGEEQFF
TGCGCCAGCAGCTTTGCAGGGGGTGAGGAGCAGTTCTTC
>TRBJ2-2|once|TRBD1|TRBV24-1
CATSERDRGRTGELFF
TGTGCCACCAGTGAGCGGGACAGGGGGCGGACCGGGGAGCTGTTTTTT
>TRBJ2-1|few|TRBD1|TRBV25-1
CASSDNQGAYNEQFF
TGTGCCAGCAGTGATAACCAGGGGGCCTACAATGAGCAGTTCTTC